One and the same sample provided the 24 T cell receptor beta chains below, sequenced in a study of T cell responses to AZD1222 COVID-19 vaccine. Sequencing was performed with immunoSEQ multiplex PCR; in TCRdb, only in-frame clones are kept and a portion is missing. The profile shows some 62,000 clones, 65% to 80% of them singletons. Sample: peripheral blood, taken on day 0 of AZD1222 vaccination. These receptors originate from an adult in good health.

The rearrangement links TRBV3-1 (or the pseudogene TRBV3-2) to TRBJ1-6; TRBD1 aligns across 9 bases. CDR1 and CDR2 (germline): LGHDT, YNNKEL (reference sequence). The CDR3 has 17 amino acids. J gave up 6 bases and V 2 bases, and 8 bases lay outside the gene matches. CDR3 nucleotides: TGTGCCAGCAGCCAACCACCCCACAGGGGGCTTAATTCACCCCTCCACTTT. Translation gives CASSQPPHRGLNSPLHF.

The table lists this clone with a count of one. The gene calls are TRBV27 and TRBJ2-3; TRBD2 agrees at 12 bases. Looked up from germline, CDR1 is MNHEY and CDR2 is SMNVEV (reference sequence). V trimming: 5 bases; J trimming: 9 bases; junction bases outside the gene matches: 6. The CDR3 loop spans 14 amino acids. CDR3 amino acids: CASSPGLAGRTQYF. In DNA, the CDR3 is TGTGCCAGCAGTCCCGGACTAGCGGGGCGAACGCAGTATTTT.

This chain joins TRBV4-1 and TRBJ2-2; D may be TRBD2 (5 bases). V lost 1 base, J lost 6 bases, and 12 bases lay in between. The CDR3 extends over 15 amino acids. Germline V lookup: CDR1 MGHRA, CDR2 YSYEKL. The CDR3 region has the DNA TGCGCCAGCAGCCAAGGAATACTAGTCTCCGGGGAGCTGTTTTTT. This gives the protein CASSQGILVSGELFF.

The V call is TRBV10-3, the J call TRBJ1-6, with TRBD1 as a possible D gene (5 bases). V lost 6 bases and J 7 bases, leaving 7 bases between the germline ends. This CDR3 contains 12 residues. CDR1 is ENHRY and CDR2 is SYGVKD in the germline V gene. As DNA, the CDR3 is TGTGCCATCAGGGCAGGGAATTCACCCCTCCACTTT. Amino acids: CAIRAGNSPLHF.

The chain recombines TRBV7-8 with TRBJ2-7, with 8 bases matching TRBD2. The CDR3 is 13 residues long. CDR1 and CDR2 from the germline V gene are SGHVS and FQNEAQ. V lost 5 bases and J lost 5; bases outside the gene matches: 5. CDR3 in DNA: TGTGCCAGCAGCCCGGGAGGGGGGGACGAGCAGTACTTC. This translates into CASSPGGGDEQYF.

The chain combines TRBV5-8 with TRBJ1-2; tentative D call: TRBD1 (6 bases). Trimming shortened V by 4 bases and J by 3 bases, and 13 bases separated the two germline ends. Germline values: CDR1 SGHTS, CDR2 YDEGEE. The CDR3 extends over 14 amino acids. Written as DNA, the CDR3 is TGTGCCAGCAGCCCCGGCGGGACACACTATGGCTACACCTTC. Translated, it gives CASSPGGTHYGYTF.

This clone was detected only once. The chain uses TRBV7-2 and TRBJ2-1, with unresolved D. This CDR3 has 14 residues. The germline CDR1 and CDR2 sequences are SGHTA and FQGNSA. The V end was cut by 1 base, the J end by 6 bases, with 10 bases between. CDR3 amino acids: CASSLVPFTNEQFF. CDR3 sequence (DNA): TGTGCCAGCAGCTTAGTCCCATTCACCAATGAGCAGTTCTTC.

The chain is built from TRBV7-8 and TRBJ1-5; no clear D gene. The V end was cut by 7 bases, the J end by 3 bases, with 19 bases between. The germline gives CDR1 SGHVS, CDR2 FQNEAQ. This CDR3 contains 16 residues. CDR3 sequence: CASKELSNIPNQPQHF. The CDR3 DNA sequence: TGTGCCAGCAAAGAGTTGTCCAATATACCCAATCAGCCCCAGCATTTT.

The chain has TRBV4-3 and TRBJ1-6, with D unresolved. This CDR3 contains 14 residues. The germline V gene encodes CDR1 LGHNA and CDR2 YSLEER. Deletions cut 0 bases from V and 11 bases from J, with 11 bases between. The chain's CDR3 is CASSQDKTDTPLHF. The CDR3, as DNA: TGCGCCAGCAGCCAAGACAAAACTGATACACCCCTCCACTTT.

To note about this clone: At the DNA level, this CDR3 is encoded by other sequences in the same sample as well. The V and J genes are TRBV24-1 and TRBJ2-1; the D is unclear. The CDR3 contains 13 residues. Germline V gene lookup returns CDR1 KGHDR and CDR2 SFDVKD. Trimming took off 5 bases at V and 6 bases at J, with 10 bases between the two ends. This CDR3 is CATSGPGANEQFF. DNA of the CDR3: TGTGCCACCAGTGGACCAGGTGCCAATGAGCAGTTCTTC.

This clone was detected only once. The gene calls are TRBV27 and TRBJ1-2, with D possibly being TRBD1 (6 bases). Germline V gene data show CDR1 as MNHEY and CDR2 as SMNVEV (reference sequence). The CDR3 length is 15 residues. Trimming pared 0 bases from V and 7 bases from J, leaving 15 bases between. CDR3 in amino acids: CASSLSGLQGSGYTF. CDR3 in DNA: TGTGCCAGCAGTTTATCCGGGCTACAGGGATCTGGCTACACCTTC.

This chain uses TRBV12-3 or TRBV12-4 with TRBJ1-1; no firm D call. The V gene lost 7 bases and the J gene lost 4 bases, with 7 bases spanning the gap. This CDR3 has 11 residues. The chain's CDR3 is CASKRVTEAFF. The CDR3, as DNA: TGTGCCAGCAAGAGGGTCACTGAAGCTTTCTTT.

The chain couples TRBV5-6 to TRBJ1-2; D not certain. Germline V lookup: CDR1 SGHDT, CDR2 YYEEEE. With 2 bases removed from V and 7 bases from J, the gap between germline ends came to 12 bases. This CDR3 contains 13 residues. CDR3 bases: TGTGCCAGCAGCTTTCAGGCCGCAGGTGGCTACACCTTC. Its translation: CASSFQAAGGYTF.

V is TRBV4-2 and J is TRBJ1-5, with D perhaps TRBD1 (6 bases). Germline V lookup: CDR1 LGHNA, CDR2 YNFKEQ. V lost 3 bases to trimming and J lost 6 bases, with 15 bases between them. There are 15 residues in the CDR3. CDR3 DNA sequence: TGTGCCAGCAGCCAGTTAACAGGGAGCGCTCAGCCCCAGCATTTT. Its protein is CASSQLTGSAQPQHF.

The sample holds a few counts of this clone. The V gene is TRBV7-3, the J gene TRBJ2-6, with D hard to call. This CDR3 is built from 16 residues. V was shortened by 3 bases and J by 4 bases, with 13 bases between the two germline ends. In germline, CDR1 is SGHTA, CDR2 FQGTGA. CDR3 region: CASSFSYLSGANVLTF. For the CDR3, the DNA is TGTGCCAGCAGCTTCTCATACCTCTCCGGGGCCAACGTCCTGACTTTC.

V and J are TRBV6-5 and TRBJ2-7, with D hard to call. The V gene lost 4 bases and the J gene lost 3 bases, with 4 bases spanning the gap. CDR3 length: 11 residues. Germline CDR1 reads MNHEY; CDR2 reads SVGAGI. This CDR3 is CASSSLYEQYF. Here the CDR3 DNA reads TGTGCCAGCAGTTCCCTCTACGAGCAGTACTTC.

The table lists this clone with a few counts. The chain recombines TRBV7-7 with TRBJ2-1, with 7 bases lining up with TRBD1. Per the germline V gene, CDR1 is SSHAT and CDR2 is FNYEAQ (reference sequence). With 5 bases clipped from V and 10 bases from J, the junction kept 8 bases outside the gene matches. The CDR3 spans 13 residues. CDR3 in amino acids: CASSPGQLLEQFF. CDR3 nucleotides: TGTGCCAGCAGCCCGGGACAGCTGCTCGAGCAGTTCTTC.

The V and J genes are TRBV4-3 and TRBJ2-1, with TRBD1 matching over 8 bases. This CDR3 comprises 16 residues. The V gene's germline CDR1 is LGHNA and CDR2 YSLEER. V shed 4 bases and J 5 bases; nucleotides not matched to a gene: 10. This chain's CDR3 is CASSRKTGAGDNEQFF. CDR3 nucleotides: TGCGCCAGCAGCCGTAAGACAGGGGCGGGTGACAATGAGCAGTTCTTC.

J is TRBJ1-5 and V is TRBV18; TRBD1 aligns across 7 bases. Looked up from germline, CDR1 is KGHSH and CDR2 is LQKENI. The length of the CDR3 is 15 residues. The V and J ends lost 5 bases and 9 bases, in that order; junction bases with no gene match: 13. The CDR3 DNA is TGTGCCAGCTCAGGGGCAGGGGGTTCCCGGTGGCCCCAGCATTTT. This gives the protein CASSGAGGSRWPQHF.

The CDR3 coding sequence is TGCAGCGTTACCCCATTAGGGGGGGGCGGTGAAGCTTTCTTT. Translating it yields CSVTPLGGGGEAFF. The chain has TRBV29-1 and TRBJ1-1, with a weak D call TRBD1 (6 bases). V was clipped by 5 bases and J by 7 bases, with 20 bases between them. The germline gives CDR1 SQVTM, CDR2 ANQGSEA. The CDR3 totals 14 residues.

This sequence joins TRBV28 and TRBJ1-2; D is unresolved. Germline V gene sequence: CDR1 MDHEN, CDR2 SYDVKM. V was shortened by 3 bases and J by 4 bases, with 9 bases between the two germline ends. CDR3 length: 13 amino acids. CDR3 bases: TGTGCCAGCAGTTTGAGCGGATCCTATGGCTACACCTTC. Protein product: CASSLSGSYGYTF.

The V call is TRBV5-6, the J call TRBJ1-3; D gene uncertain. V gave up 2 bases and J gave up 7 bases, with 4 bases separating them. The CDR3 is 11 amino acids. CDR1 is SGHDT and CDR2 is YYEEEE in the germline V gene. CDR3 sequence reads: CASSLSNTIYF. The CDR3 DNA sequence: TGTGCCAGCAGCTTAAGCAACACCATATATTTT.

The gene calls are TRBV5-8 and TRBJ1-2; possible D gene TRBD1, 5 bases. The germline V gene has CDR1 SGHTS and CDR2 YDEGEE. V lost 0 bases, J lost 5 bases, and 8 bases lay in between. CDR3 length: 13 residues. The CDR3 loop is CASSLGQSYGYTF. In DNA, the CDR3 is TGTGCCAGCAGCTTGGGACAGTCATATGGCTACACCTTC.

V is TRBV5-1 and J is TRBJ1-5; D ambiguous. With 4 bases removed from V and 7 bases from J, the gap between germline ends came to 15 bases. CDR1 and CDR2 (germline): SGHRS, YFSETQ. This CDR3 has 14 amino acids. The CDR3 sequence: CASSEGINGQPQHF. CDR3 in DNA: TGCGCCAGCAGCGAAGGGATCAACGGGCAGCCCCAGCATTTT.